This T cell receptor beta chain comes out of a study of cytomegalovirus exposure and HLA in healthy donors. Study at large: The study placed approximately 81% of its 398 genotyped donors in the Caucasian-associated ancestry cluster.

Germline CDR1 reads MNHEY; CDR2 reads SMNVEV (reference sequence). This CDR3 is built from 12 residues. V was clipped by 6 bases and J by 10 bases; unmatched bases: 6. About this clone: The antigen is unknown.

13 Jbeta primers and 60 Vbeta primers were used for the PCR. Here immunoSEQ multiplex PCR was the method, and the copy in TCRdb shows in-frame clones only, minus some. Among 100,000 to 150,000 clones, about four fifths were seen once, and the ten largest hold more than 1.5%. Study-level points and caveats: The likely origin of a cluster of highly shared sequence variants was a sequencing artifact. Researchers reported in a later analysis that a missense DCLRE1C variant was tied to TCR beta V- and J-gene trimming.

Sequenced: PBMCs. This sequence joins TRBV27 and TRBJ2-1, with 7 positions matching TRBD1. The clonotype originates from a man in his late teens or twenties in good health and CMV-seronegative. CDR3 nucleotides: TGTGCCAGCAGCCCGGGACAGTCAGAGCAGTTCTTC. Protein: CASSPGQSEQFF.